The text below deals with one T cell receptor (beta chain). Its target is unknown. The sample is drawn from a study of T cell repertoires in cytomegalovirus infection. About the study: Public TCR beta signatures indicated both CMV infection and matching HLA type. Study-wide points: Cumulative public TCR beta family frequency identified CMV carriers with the relevant HLA.

One entry per CDR3 protein, called by TCRdb with MiXCR from the reads. Here the sample spans over 250,000 distinct CDR3 sequences, approximately 22% being singletons. Looked up from germline, CDR1 is MNHNY and CDR2 is SVGAGI (reference sequence). The CDR3 covers 15 residues. V lost 4 bases to trimming and J lost 0 bases, with 10 bases between them. This TCR was sampled from a human donor in good health (CMV status not recorded). Some clones in this sample may be carry-over from other donors' samples. The chain recombines TRBV6-6 with TRBJ1-3; D gene unclear. Here the sequenced sample was cultured PBMCs, taken from culture after CMV antigen stimulation. The CDR3, as DNA: TGTGCCAGCAGTTCATGGACCCTCTCTGGAAACACCATATATTTT. The encoded protein is CASSSWTLSGNTIYF.